Ten or more counts support the clone carrying this TCR beta chain. Trimming removed 7 bases at V and 3 bases at J, with 12 bases between. The germline gives CDR1 MNHEY, CDR2 SMNVEV (reference sequence). The CDR3 has 14 amino acids. The assay was immunoSEQ multiplex PCR, and TCRdb's table has in-frame clones only and misses some. The table records fewer than 150,000 clones, 70% to 90% of them present only once. These data are taken from a study of blood T cell repertoires in COVID-19. For the study at large: The analysed material was cDNA or gDNA that came from T cells, B-cell-depleted T cells, or PBMCs.

J is TRBJ2-2 and V is TRBV27, with TRBD2 as a possible D gene (6 bases). The sequence came from a woman between 50 and 59 years old who had recovered from COVID-19. The sample consisted of peripheral blood. CDR3 protein: CASMRGPYTGELFF. CDR3 coding DNA: TGTGCCAGCATGCGGGGCCCGTACACCGGGGAGCTGTTTTTT.